This T cell receptor beta chain derives from a study of blood T cell dynamics during melanoma immunotherapy. Germline V lookup: CDR1 MDHEN, CDR2 SYDVKM. This CDR3 spans 14 amino acids. V was pared by 7 bases and J by 0 bases, with 7 bases between. The repertoire was sequenced with immunoSEQ multiplex PCR; TCRdb's copy has only in-frame clones and lacks some. The table records approximately 29,000 clones, approximately 83% of them present only once. Indicated time point: week 3, after first cycle of checkpoint inhibitor. The specimen comprised blood, sampled from a patient treated with checkpoint blockade. The chain links TRBV28 to TRBJ1-6, with D unclear. The sequence came from a human donor with melanoma. CDR3 in amino acids: CASTGSSYNSPLHF. The CDR3, as DNA: TGTGCCAGCACGGGGAGCTCCTATAATTCACCCCTCCACTTT. Full variable domain (remainder filled in from reference TRBV28 and TRBJ1-6): DVKVTQSSRYLVKRTGEKVFLECVQDMDHENMFWYRQDPGLGLRLIYFSYDVKMKEKGDIPEGYSVSREKKERFSLILESASTNQTSMYLCASTGSSYNSPLHFGNGTRLTVT.